This is a list of T cell receptor beta chains from one sample in a study of identical twins. MiXCR, applied by TCRdb to the 5' RACE reads, yields one record per CDR3 protein. The sample lists approximately 600,000 distinct CDR3 sequences, around 7.5% occurring once. This same sample was also part of a study on yellow fever vaccine responses in identical twins.

The sequenced material came from PBMCs. These receptors were taken from a woman aged 18-29 years in good health. The CDR3 runs from the conserved cysteine through the conserved F or W. The order of the fields is J gene, V gene, clone size, D gene, CDR3 DNA, CDR3 protein. A D gene is named only where the DNA matches it firmly. Not all rows give a size; the values are once, few, many and, for expanded clones, a class.

j_call: TRBJ2-7
v_call: TRBV7-9
clone_size: few
d_call: TRBD1
cdr3_nt: TGTGCCAGCAGCTTCGGACAGGGGGAGGACGAGCAGTACTTC
cdr3_aa: CASSFGQGEDEQYF

j_call: TRBJ2-5
v_call: TRBV15
clone_size: many
d_call: NA
cdr3_nt: TGTGCCACCAGCAGAGATAAAGGGGCCCGGGAGACCCAGTACTTC
cdr3_aa: CATSRDKGARETQYF

j_call: TRBJ2-5
v_call: TRBV20-1
clone_size: once
d_call: TRBD2
cdr3_nt: TGCAGTGCTTTAGCGGGAGGGGAGACCCAGTACTTC
cdr3_aa: CSALAGGETQYF

j_call: TRBJ1-2
v_call: TRBV7-9
clone_size: few
d_call: NA
cdr3_nt: TGTGCCAGCAGCTTATCAAACCGCGAGGGGCTTCGCTATGGCTACACCTTC
cdr3_aa: CASSLSNREGLRYGYTF

j_call: TRBJ1-2
v_call: TRBV20-1
clone_size: many
d_call: TRBD1
cdr3_nt: TGCAGTGCTAGACAGGGGACAGGGGGCGCCTGGGGCGGCTACACCTTC
cdr3_aa: CSARQGTGGAWGGYTF

j_call: TRBJ2-7
v_call: TRBV10-2
clone_size: NA
d_call: TRBD2
cdr3_nt: TGCGCCAGCAGCCAGCCCACTAGCGGAACCTACGAGCAGTACTTC
cdr3_aa: CASSQPTSGTYEQYF

j_call: TRBJ2-3
v_call: TRBV7-6
clone_size: NA
d_call: TRBD1
cdr3_nt: TGTGCCAGCAGCTTCCTGGGACAGCCCTCTAGCACAGATACGCAGTATTTT
cdr3_aa: CASSFLGQPSSTDTQYF

j_call: TRBJ1-1
v_call: TRBV5-1
clone_size: few
d_call: NA
cdr3_nt: TGCGCCAGCAGCTTGGCACAGGGAAGAACTGAAGCTTTCTTT
cdr3_aa: CASSLAQGRTEAFF

j_call: TRBJ2-4
v_call: TRBV18
clone_size: NA
d_call: NA
cdr3_nt: TGTGCCAGCTCACCAAGTAAGGTTGGCAAAAACATTCAGTACTTC
cdr3_aa: CASSPSKVGKNIQYF

j_call: TRBJ2-7
v_call: TRBV15
clone_size: few
d_call: NA
cdr3_nt: TGTGCCACCAGCACCGCCCTGCCGGGAGATCGGAACTACGAGCAGTACTTC
cdr3_aa: CATSTALPGDRNYEQYF

j_call: TRBJ1-4
v_call: TRBV6-1
clone_size: NA
d_call: TRBD1
cdr3_nt: TGTGCCAGCAAGAGGACAGGTGGAGAAAAACTGTTTTTT
cdr3_aa: CASKRTGGEKLFF